Shown below are 5 T cell receptor beta chains from a single sample sequenced in a study of T cell repertoires in cytomegalovirus infection. One entry per CDR3 protein results from TCRdb running MiXCR on the reads. The sample includes over 100,000 distinct CDR3 sequences, 16% of them seen just once. The source material was PBMCs. Receptor source: a human donor in good health (CMV status not recorded). Some clones in this sample may be carry-over from other donors' samples.

Details on this clonotype: With a much larger clone just one base away, this may be a read error. The chain couples TRBV7-2 to TRBJ2-7, with D possibly being TRBD1 (5 bases). V was clipped by 1 base and J by 2 bases, with 12 bases between them. This CDR3 is built from 15 residues. Germline V gene lookup returns CDR1 SGHTA and CDR2 FQGNSA. As DNA, the CDR3 is TGTGCCAGCAGCTTAGTTGTGGCAGGGACCTACGAGCAGTACTTC. Translating it yields CASSLVVAGTYEQYF.

In this sample, this clonotype turned up many times. The junction and the germline gene differ at one end; a read error may be behind it. This chain connects TRBV5-1 to TRBJ2-5; D is unresolved. The CDR3 totals 11 residues. The germline V gene has CDR1 SGHRS and CDR2 YFSETQ. The CDR3 protein is CASSLEETQYF. Here the CDR3 DNA reads TGTGCCAGCAGCTTAGAAGAGACCCAGTACTTC.

V usage is TRBV20-1 and J usage is TRBJ2-1; 13 bases match TRBD2. Germline CDR1 and CDR2: DFQATT and SNEGSKA (reference sequence). V gave up 0 bases and J gave up 5 bases; unmatched junction bases: 7. The CDR3 is made up of 17 amino acids. The CDR3 DNA sequence: TGCAGTGCTAGAGATCCACTCGGGACTAGCGGGGACAATGAGCAGTTCTTC. It is translated as CSARDPLGTSGDNEQFF.

Many counts were recorded for this clonotype. The chain couples TRBV19 to TRBJ2-7; 14 bases agree with TRBD2. Per the germline V gene, CDR1 is LNHDA and CDR2 is SQIVND (reference sequence). The CDR3 is 16 amino acids. V shed 4 bases, J shed 3 bases, and the junction held 5 bases outside the gene matches. For the CDR3, the DNA is TGTGCCAGTAGTACCCCCGGGACTAGCGGGGGCTACGAGCAGTACTTC. The encoded protein is CASSTPGTSGGYEQYF.

The genes are TRBV29-1 and TRBJ1-1, with D perhaps matching TRBD1 (6 bases). The CDR3 is made up of 12 amino acids. Between the trimmed V and J ends, which lost 3 bases and 5 bases, there was a span of 10 bases. CDR1 and CDR2 (germline): SQVTM, ANQGSEA. DNA for the CDR3: TGCAGCGTTGAGCAGGGGCGGACTGAAGCTTTCTTT. Encoded protein: CSVEQGRTEAFF.